The clone carrying this T cell receptor (beta chain) was counted between two and nine times. Its target is not known. The data belong to a study of cytomegalovirus exposure and HLA in healthy donors. Study-wide background: In an earlier analysis, approximately 120 million unique TCR beta sequences were found from some 170 million T cells. Regarding the study as a whole: Analyses of presence and absence presupposed an approximately uniform sequencing depth across donors. In a later analysis, an Asian-associated ancestry cluster reportedly showed fewer N-insertions than the roughly 690-donor mean.

The PCR employed 60 Vbeta primers together with 13 Jbeta primers. TCRdb's copy holds only in-frame clones and misses some; the assay was immunoSEQ multiplex PCR. The sample lists over 50,000 clones, about 63% seen once, with 17% in the top ten. Germline loops: CDR1 SNHLY, CDR2 FYNNEI. The CDR3 spans 14 residues. V lost 6 bases to trimming and J lost 6 bases; unmatched junction nucleotides: 11. Specimen: PBMCs. The gene calls are TRBV2 and TRBJ2-7, with TRBD1 identical over 7 bases. The clonotype comes from a man aged 40-55 years in good health and CMV-seropositive. The CDR3 nucleotides are TGTGCCAGCAGAGCCGACAGGGTGGATTCCGAGCAGTACTTC. It codes for CASRADRVDSEQYF.